The 13 T cell receptor beta chains below were found in one sample sequenced in a study of cytomegalovirus exposure and HLA in healthy donors. Researchers ran the PCR with 60 Vbeta and 13 Jbeta primers. TCRdb keeps only in-frame clones here, not all; method: immunoSEQ multiplex PCR. The sample holds about 37,000 clones, roughly four fifths seen once. Material: PBMCs. Receptors were obtained from a woman aged 40 to 49 in good health and CMV-seronegative.

V is TRBV4-1 and J is TRBJ1-4, with D uncertain. Trimming cost V 5 bases and J 0 bases, with 4 bases left between them. Germline V CDR1 and CDR2: MGHRA, YSYEKL. This CDR3 has 13 residues. The CDR3 DNA sequence: TGCGCCAGCAGCGGAGCAACTAATGAAAAACTGTTTTTT. It encodes CASSGATNEKLFF.

The chain is built from TRBV6-5 and TRBJ2-5, with 7 bases aligning to TRBD1. This CDR3 has 14 residues. Germline CDR1 reads MNHEY; CDR2 reads SVGAGI. V lost 4 bases and J lost 7; bases outside the gene matches: 9. CDR3 nucleotide sequence: TGTGCCAGCAGTTTAACAGGGGCTCGGTGGACCCAGTACTTC. This encodes CASSLTGARWTQYF.

In this sample, this clone turned up once. The chain uses TRBV15 and TRBJ1-5, with 12 nucleotides matching TRBD1. The CDR3 spans 15 residues. CDR1 and CDR2 (germline): LNHNV, YYDKDF (reference sequence). The ends lost 3 bases at V and 5 bases at J; junction bases unmatched: 2. The CDR3 spells CATSRGTGGDQPQHF. CDR3 in DNA: TGTGCCACCAGCAGGGGGACAGGGGGCGATCAGCCCCAGCATTTT.

This clone was observed once. The chain joins TRBV9 to TRBJ1-1, with D unresolved. Germline CDR1 is SGDLS and CDR2 is YYNGEE. V was trimmed by 0 bases and J by 3 bases, leaving 12 bases between them. There are 15 residues in the CDR3. The CDR3 sequence is CASSVGSVADTEAFF. In DNA form, the CDR3 reads TGTGCCAGCAGCGTAGGTTCTGTAGCGGACACTGAAGCTTTCTTT.

The genes are TRBV28 and TRBJ1-5; 10 bases map to TRBD1. Trimming took 7 bases from V and 0 from J; bases not matched to a gene: 6. This CDR3 is 16 amino acids long. Germline V gene data show CDR1 as MDHEN and CDR2 as SYDVKM. The CDR3 loop is CASNSGQGRSNQPQHF. For the CDR3, the DNA is TGTGCCAGCAATTCGGGACAGGGGCGTAGCAATCAGCCCCAGCATTTT.

The rearrangement uses TRBV15 and TRBJ2-1; TRBD1 is a possible D gene (6 bases). This CDR3 contains 16 residues. The germline V gene has CDR1 LNHNV and CDR2 YYDKDF (reference sequence). V was pared by 5 bases and J by 5 bases, with 19 bases between. CDR3 sequence reads: CATSPTGSGLNNEQFF. In DNA, the CDR3 is TGTGCCACCAGCCCTACAGGGTCAGGCCTTAACAATGAGCAGTTCTTC.

This chain uses TRBV28 with TRBJ1-5; D is uncertain. The germline gives CDR1 MDHEN, CDR2 SYDVKM. The V end lost 7 bases, the J end lost 0 bases, and 7 bases lay between the germline ends. The CDR3 loop spans 13 amino acids. CDR3 nucleotides: TGTGCCAGCATTTCCCTTAGCAATCAGCCCCAGCATTTT. Translated: CASISLSNQPQHF.

This chain joins TRBV7-9 and TRBJ2-5, with D maybe TRBD2 (6 bases). This CDR3 spans 15 amino acids. Germline loops: CDR1 SEHNR, CDR2 FQNEAQ (reference sequence). Trimming stripped 4 bases from V and 3 bases from J, with 15 bases between. The DNA of the CDR3 is TGTGCCAGCAGCTCAGCGCGGGGACGTAAAGAGACCCAGTACTTC. Amino acids: CASSSARGRKETQYF.

The chain joins TRBV7-9 to TRBJ2-5; tentatively, D is TRBD2 (5 bases). This CDR3 is 15 amino acids long. The V end was cut by 2 bases, the J end by 4 bases, with 14 bases between. Germline V CDR1 and CDR2: SEHNR, FQNEAQ (reference sequence). The CDR3: CASSLRSLEGETQYF. The CDR3 coding sequence is TGTGCCAGCAGCTTAAGATCGCTAGAGGGAGAGACCCAGTACTTC. The entire variable domain, with the rest obtained from reference TRBV7-9 and TRBJ2-5, is as follows: DTGVSQNPRHKITKRGQNVTFRCDPISEHNRLYWYRQTLGQGPEFLTYFQNEAQLEKSRLLSDRFSAERPKGSFSTLEIQRTEQGDSAMYLCASSLRSLEGETQYFGPGTRLLVL.

The V call is TRBV9, the J call TRBJ1-4; TRBD1 aligns across 9 bases. Germline CDR1 reads SGDLS; CDR2 reads YYNGEE. J was trimmed by 0 bases and V by 3 bases; bases with no gene match: 9. CDR3 length: 18 residues. The CDR3 region has the DNA TGTGCCAGCAGCGCAATAGGGACAGGGACTACAACTAATGAAAAACTGTTTTTT. It translates to CASSAIGTGTTTNEKLFF. The complete variable domain, with remaining parts taken from reference TRBV9 and TRBJ1-4, reads DSGVTQTPKHLITATGQRVTLRCSPRSGDLSVYWYQQSLDQGLQFLIQYYNGEERAKGNILERFSAQQFPDLHSELNLSSLELGDSALYFCASSAIGTGTTTNEKLFFGSGTQLSVL.

This chain connects TRBV10-1 to TRBJ1-2; D gene uncertain. CDR1 is WNHNN, CDR2 SYGVQD, per germline (reference sequence). Deletions cut 4 bases from V and 5 bases from J, with 11 bases between. This CDR3 is built from 13 residues. The CDR3 nucleotides are TGCGCCAGCAGTGGCGGAGACCATTATGGCTACACCTTC. Translating gives CASSGGDHYGYTF.

The genes are TRBV27 and TRBJ2-7; D remains unclear. From germline, CDR1 is MNHEY and CDR2 SMNVEV (reference sequence). The CDR3 has 14 amino acids. V was trimmed by 2 bases and J by 2 bases, leaving 10 bases between them. The CDR3 region has the DNA TGTGCCAGCAGTTTAGGGCGTACTCCCTACGAGCAGTACTTC. Protein sequence: CASSLGRTPYEQYF.

This clone was detected a few times. The V call is TRBV6-1, the J call TRBJ1-1; D remains ambiguous. The germline V gene encodes CDR1 MNHNS and CDR2 SASEGT. V was cut by 4 bases and J by 0 bases, with 6 bases left in between. CDR3 length equals 13 residues. For the CDR3, the DNA is TGTGCCAGCAGTGGACTCATGAACACTGAAGCTTTCTTT. Translated, it gives CASSGLMNTEAFF.